These 26 T cell receptor beta chains were sequenced from one sample in a study of T cell responses to AZD1222 COVID-19 vaccine. Using immunoSEQ multiplex PCR, the repertoire was profiled, and TCRdb retains in-frame clones only, with some absent. Of around 140,000 clones in the sample, 92% were seen once. This specimen was peripheral blood, taken 28 days after the second AZD1222 dose. The receptors originated from an adult who received the AZD1222 COVID-19 vaccine.

This sequence joins TRBV19 and TRBJ2-1; the match to TRBD2 covers 12 bases. The CDR3 is 17 amino acids. J gave up 6 bases and V 3 bases, and 9 bases lay outside the gene matches. The V gene's germline CDR1 is LNHDA and CDR2 SQIVND (reference sequence). This chain's CDR3 is CASSIGRTSGIGNEQFF. The CDR3 DNA sequence: TGTGCCAGTAGTATCGGGAGGACTAGCGGGATAGGCAATGAGCAGTTCTTC.

The chain couples TRBV30 to TRBJ1-6; D is perhaps TRBD1 (6 bases). V was cut by 4 bases and J by 10 bases, with 14 bases left in between. The germline gives CDR1 GTSNPN, CDR2 SVGIG (reference sequence). This CDR3 is 13 amino acids long. The CDR3 spells CAWKVGGDSPLHF. The DNA for the CDR3 is TGTGCCTGGAAGGTAGGGGGTGACTCACCCCTCCACTTT.

This chain links TRBV7-9 with TRBJ1-4; 7 positions agree with TRBD1. Trimming at V came to 6 bases and at J to 11 bases, leaving 9 bases not matched to a gene. Germline CDR1 and CDR2: SEHNR and FQNEAQ (reference sequence). CDR3 length equals 13 residues. CDR3 nucleotides: TGTGCCAGCAGTCCACCAGGGGGAGAGAAACTGTTTTTT. Encoded protein: CASSPPGGEKLFF.

This rearrangement joins TRBV19 to TRBJ2-7; TRBD1 aligns across 10 bases. Germline CDR1 and CDR2: LNHDA and SQIVND (reference sequence). V lost 5 bases to trimming and J lost 5 bases; unmatched junction nucleotides: 6. This CDR3 contains 14 residues. CDR3 in amino acids: CASSVRDRGDEQYF. In nucleotides, the CDR3 is TGTGCCAGTAGTGTACGGGACAGGGGCGACGAGCAGTACTTC.

The gene calls are TRBV3-1 (or the pseudogene TRBV3-2) and TRBJ1-2; TRBD1 matches at 7 bases. Germline-derived CDR1 and CDR2 are LGHDT and YNNKEL (reference sequence). The CDR3 has 14 residues. V shed 7 bases, J shed 8 bases, and the junction held 13 bases outside the gene matches. The CDR3 DNA reads TGTGCCAGCACCCTACAGGGGATTATGGACGGCTACACCTTC. This encodes CASTLQGIMDGYTF.

This sequence joins TRBV5-1 and TRBJ1-2; possible D gene TRBD1, 6 bases. Germline assignment: CDR1 SGHRS and CDR2 YFSETQ. Trimming left V 1 base short and J 8 bases short, with 15 bases between. This CDR3 has 14 residues. The CDR3 region has the DNA TGCGCCAGCAGCTTGAGCGGACAGACTCTGGGCTACACCTTC. Translation gives CASSLSGQTLGYTF.

The chain links TRBV9 to TRBJ2-3; D may be TRBD1 (6 bases). V shed 0 bases and J shed 0 bases, with 8 bases lying between them. The CDR3 is 15 residues long. The germline V gene has CDR1 SGDLS and CDR2 YYNGEE. CDR3 region: CASSVGGQSTDTQYF. For the CDR3, the DNA is TGTGCCAGCAGCGTAGGAGGACAGAGCACAGATACGCAGTATTTT.

J is TRBJ1-6 and V is TRBV14, with 8 nucleotides matching TRBD1. Germline V CDR1 and CDR2: SGHDN, FVKESK. V lost 4 bases to trimming and J lost 9 bases; unmatched junction nucleotides: 2. This CDR3 spans 13 amino acids. The CDR3 sequence: CASSLTGGSPLHF. The CDR3 region has the DNA TGTGCCAGCAGCCTTACAGGGGGTTCACCCCTCCACTTT.

The V gene is TRBV19, the J gene TRBJ2-7, with a weak D call TRBD2 (5 bases). Trimming shortened V by 7 bases and J by 0 bases, and 16 bases separated the two germline ends. The CDR3 consists of 15 residues. Germline CDR1 is LNHDA and CDR2 is SQIVND (reference sequence). CDR3 protein: CASTMGAGSSYEQYF. CDR3 sequence (DNA): TGTGCCAGTACTATGGGTGCGGGCTCCTCCTACGAGCAGTACTTC.

The gene calls are TRBV25-1 and TRBJ2-3, with 7 nucleotides matching TRBD2. The germline CDR1 and CDR2 sequences are MGHDK and SYGVNS. There are 15 residues in the CDR3. The J segment lost 2 bases and the V segment lost 6 bases, leaving 8 bases of the junction unmatched. In nucleotides, the CDR3 is TGTGCCAGCAGCATTACTAGCGAACCCACAGATACGCAGTATTTT. Its translation is CASSITSEPTDTQYF.

For the CDR3, the DNA is TGCGCCAGCAGCGGGGGACAGAACTATGGCTACACCTTC. As protein: CASSGGQNYGYTF. The chain combines TRBV10-2 with TRBJ1-2, with 7 bases fitting TRBD1. With 6 bases clipped from V and 2 bases from J, the junction kept 3 bases outside the gene matches. Germline V gene data show CDR1 as WSHSY and CDR2 as SAAADI. The CDR3 length is 13 residues.

This chain joins TRBV12-3 or TRBV12-4 and TRBJ1-1; D gene ambiguous. The CDR3 runs to 13 residues. V was trimmed by 1 base and J by 5 bases, leaving 8 bases between them. This CDR3 reads CASSLVGVTEAFF. CDR3 nucleotides: TGTGCCAGCAGTTTAGTCGGGGTGACTGAAGCTTTCTTT.

This chain uses TRBV6-5 with TRBJ1-1; no clear D gene. The CDR3 runs 15 residues. Trimming cost V 0 bases and J 0 bases, with 8 bases left between them. The V gene's germline CDR1 is MNHEY and CDR2 SVGAGI. CDR3 loop: CASSYSGLMNTEAFF. CDR3 DNA sequence: TGTGCCAGCAGTTACTCCGGACTGATGAACACTGAAGCTTTCTTT.

This clone came up once. The chain is built from TRBV25-1 and TRBJ1-1; no clear D gene. CDR3 size: 14 residues. The germline CDR1 and CDR2 sequences are MGHDK and SYGVNS. V shed 1 base and J shed 3 bases, with 9 bases lying between them. The CDR3 sequence is CASSEWADDTEAFF. In nucleotides, the CDR3 is TGTGCCAGCAGTGAATGGGCAGACGACACTGAAGCTTTCTTT.

This chain connects TRBV2 to TRBJ2-7; D may be TRBD1 (6 bases). Germline V gene data show CDR1 as SNHLY and CDR2 as FYNNEI. The CDR3 totals 15 residues. Trimming pared 0 bases from V and 0 bases from J, leaving 9 bases between. Written as DNA, the CDR3 is TGTGCCAGCAGTGAAGCCCCGGACAGCTCCTACGAGCAGTACTTC. As protein: CASSEAPDSSYEQYF.

The V and J genes are TRBV2 and TRBJ1-6; TRBD1 is a possible D gene (5 bases). The CDR3 runs to 14 residues. V was pared by 5 bases and J by 7 bases, with 12 bases between. From germline, CDR1 is SNHLY and CDR2 FYNNEI. CDR3 loop: CASSRDGGNSPLHF. CDR3 nucleotides: TGTGCCAGCAGTCGTGACGGGGGGAATTCACCCCTCCACTTT.

The chain recombines TRBV29-1 with TRBJ2-7; TRBD1 agrees at 8 bases. The V and J ends lost 0 bases and 9 bases, in that order; junction bases with no gene match: 7. The germline V gene encodes CDR1 SQVTM and CDR2 ANQGSEA. The CDR3 sequence is 13 residues long. CDR3 sequence: CSVEDGQGIGQYF. CDR3 sequence (DNA): TGCAGCGTTGAAGATGGACAGGGTATAGGGCAGTACTTC.

This clone was found once. V gene TRBV5-4 combines with J gene TRBJ1-2, with 9 positions matching TRBD1. The V gene end was trimmed by 4 bases and the J gene end by 8 bases; junction bases not matched to a gene: 6. CDR3 length: 13 amino acids. Germline CDR1 reads SGHNT; CDR2 reads YYREEE (reference sequence). The chain's CDR3 is CASSQQGAQGYTF. CDR3 sequence (DNA): TGTGCCAGCAGCCAACAGGGGGCACAAGGCTACACCTTC.

The chain joins TRBV13 to TRBJ1-1, with D tentatively TRBD1 (5 bases). The length of the CDR3 is 11 residues. Germline V gene lookup returns CDR1 PRHDT and CDR2 FYEKMQ (reference sequence). Between the trimmed V and J ends, which lost 5 bases and 10 bases, there was a span of 11 bases. CDR3 coding DNA: TGTGCCAGCAGCCTTAGGGGTGGAGCTTTCTTT. This translates into CASSLRGGAFF.

The chain is built from TRBV7-9 and TRBJ1-6, with D perhaps matching TRBD1 (5 bases). Trimming removed 1 base from V and 17 bases from J, with 12 bases in between. Germline-derived CDR1 and CDR2 are SEHNR and FQNEAQ (reference sequence). The CDR3 spans 12 residues. The CDR3 reads CASSLGDGEIHF. CDR3 DNA sequence: TGTGCCAGCAGCTTAGGGGACGGGGAGATCCACTTT.

V is TRBV29-1 and J is TRBJ2-7, with D perhaps matching TRBD1 (5 bases). This CDR3 is 13 amino acids long. Germline lookup yields CDR1 SQVTM and CDR2 ANQGSEA. The V end was cut by 6 bases, the J end by 0 bases, with 12 bases between. For the CDR3, the DNA is TGCAGCGTGTTAAGGGGTTACTCCTACGAGCAGTACTTC. It specifies CSVLRGYSYEQYF.

The chain recombines TRBV6-5 with TRBJ2-2, with D hard to call. With 8 bases removed from V and 7 bases from J, the gap between germline ends came to 5 bases. From germline, CDR1 is MNHEY and CDR2 SVGAGI. This CDR3 has 10 amino acids. The CDR3 region is CASGFGELFF. The DNA for the CDR3 is TGTGCCAGCGGCTTCGGGGAGCTGTTTTTT.

This clone has a single count. V and J are TRBV4-3 and TRBJ2-1; 12 nucleotides line up with TRBD2. Germline V gene lookup returns CDR1 LGHNA and CDR2 YSLEER. V dropped 1 base and J dropped 7; count of bases not matched to a gene: 8. The CDR3 is 17 amino acids. This CDR3 reads CASSQGTSGTSRNEQFF. The CDR3 DNA follows: TGCGCCAGCAGCCAAGGGACTAGCGGGACCTCAAGGAATGAGCAGTTCTTC.

V and J are TRBV6-5 and TRBJ2-1; a weak D match, TRBD1 (5 bases). Trimming took off 8 bases at V and 0 bases at J, with 14 bases between the two ends. Germline V gives CDR1 MNHEY, CDR2 SVGAGI. CDR3 size: 15 residues. The CDR3 here is CASPKSGNSYNEQFF. Here the CDR3 DNA reads TGTGCCAGCCCCAAATCAGGGAACTCCTACAATGAGCAGTTCTTC.

The chain recombines TRBV29-1 with TRBJ2-2; D is ambiguous. V lost 6 bases, J lost 3 bases, and 5 bases lay in between. The CDR3 totals 11 residues. Looked up from germline, CDR1 is SQVTM and CDR2 is ANQGSEA. This CDR3 reads CSVTYTGELFF. In DNA form, the CDR3 reads TGCAGCGTCACATACACCGGGGAGCTGTTTTTT.

This clone was seen only once. The J gene is TRBJ1-4, the V gene TRBV28; weak D call: TRBD1 (5 bases). The CDR3 is made up of 14 amino acids. Per the germline V gene, CDR1 is MDHEN and CDR2 is SYDVKM. Trimming pared 5 bases from V and 9 bases from J, leaving 16 bases between. The CDR3 is CASSLSGSAKKLFF. The CDR3 DNA reads TGTGCCAGCAGTCTTTCAGGGTCAGCTAAAAAACTGTTTTTT.